This T cell receptor (beta chain) comes out of a study of T cells in Graves' hyperthyroidism and ophthalmopathy (dated by TCRdb to the late 2010s). The study in broad terms: Peripheral blood samples were taken at initial diagnosis, before any treatment was given. TCR V-J signatures able to tell the groups apart were searched for in a discovery cohort of around 95 patients, of whom fewer than 45 had Graves' ophthalmopathy and some 60 had stable Graves' hyperthyroidism. The approximately 97 discovery patients were randomly divided into training and test sets at a 7:3 ratio. The study also compared thyroid tissue and blood T-cell repertoires from about 6 Graves' hyperthyroidism patients. TCR Vbeta CDR3 sequencing of some 140 peripheral blood samples (around 45 ophthalmopathy, some 75 hyperthyroidism and approximately 17 progressor patients) is reported in the paper. Following sampling, methimazole starting at 30 mg daily was given to hyperthyroidism patients, and high-dose intravenous methylprednisolone was given to ophthalmopathy patients. Prospective prediction of ophthalmopathy was tested in an independent validation cohort of under 20 hyperthyroidism patients and around 16 patients who later progressed to ophthalmopathy. Study-wide findings and limitations: Sample size was not statistically predetermined, and investigators were not blinded to group allocation. In cross-validation, a model built on a 13 V-J signature told ophthalmopathy apart from stable hyperthyroidism with approximately 90% sensitivity and approximately 81% specificity, and in testing the same model reached 80%/75%. During validation, the model predicted progression to ophthalmopathy a median of about 6.5 months ahead of onset, with roughly 65% sensitivity and 72% to 85% specificity. Most expanded thyroid clonotypes (frequency above 0.001) were also detected in blood, suggesting blood repertoires may reflect thyroid immune responses.

Stable Graves' hyperthyroidism was defined as no progression to ophthalmopathy during 18 months of follow-up. Hyperthyroidism patients were newly diagnosed, with disease duration under 2 months, and aged 18 to 65 years. Any patient with an uncontrolled infection, another autoimmune disease, pregnancy or lactation was excluded. Diagnoses were based on clinical symptoms, serum thyroxine and TRAb, thyroid ultrasound and orbital computed tomography. PBMCs were isolated from about 10 ml of fresh peripheral blood by Ficoll-Paque density gradient centrifugation. Total RNA was extracted using Trizol reagent, and RNA quality was assessed on an Agilent 2100 Bioanalyzer. From the cysteine up to the phenylalanine, the CDR3 has a length of 14 residues. The entry retains the CDR3 DNA only, 42 bases that are in frame from base 1. The germline V gene gives CDR1 as MNHNS and CDR2 as SASEGT. Amplification of TCR beta CDR3 regions was carried out from RNA transcripts. A first-round RT-PCR of the TCR CDR3 used the HTBI primer set with the Qiagen OneStep RT-PCR kit. A second multiplex PCR round built the libraries, followed by size selection and purification. Libraries were sequenced paired-end with 100 bp reads on an Illumina HiSeq2000. On the study's bioinformatics: Raw data were processed with SOAPnuke, discarding reads with adapters, uncalled bases, mean Phred below 15, or no exact constant-primer or identifier match. COPE v1.2.5 was used to merge high-quality paired reads, and clonotypes were defined as unique nucleotide sequences. Clonotypes were aligned to IMGT TRBV, TRBD and TRBJ reference segments using MiTCR v1.1. The analysis included only V-J combinations with a frequency above 0.0001, which together covered more than 98% of the repertoires. The TCS score was defined as the ratio of F50 (clonal expansion) to E x V (chaos), calculated using BLOSUM62-based TCRdist between CDR3 peptides within each V-J. Welch's t-statistics and random forest reduced just over 500 V-J features to about 12, which were used in a naive Bayes classifier (R e1071). TCRdb itself trimmed the public reads at Q25 with fastp, ran MiXCR and retained productive beta chains. Every distinct CDR3 protein forms one entry, paired with its most common genes and DNA. TCRdb assigned the V and J calls; the authors' analysis was not used. Here the sample has hundreds of thousands of distinct CDR3 sequences; about 19% occur a single time. The ten largest clones capture about 3.5% of the sample.

Concerning this clonotype: What this receptor recognizes is not known. This may be a read error, as it is one base from a much larger clone.

The specimen sequenced was blood. This sequence uses TRBV6-1 and TRBJ1-3, with no reliable assignment of the D segment. This clonotype was sampled from a woman aged 18-29 years with Graves' hyperthyroidism. The nucleotide sequence reads as follows: TGTGCCAGGAGCTCCGGGAAAAAAGGAAACACCATATGTTTT. It translates to CARSSGKKGNTICF.